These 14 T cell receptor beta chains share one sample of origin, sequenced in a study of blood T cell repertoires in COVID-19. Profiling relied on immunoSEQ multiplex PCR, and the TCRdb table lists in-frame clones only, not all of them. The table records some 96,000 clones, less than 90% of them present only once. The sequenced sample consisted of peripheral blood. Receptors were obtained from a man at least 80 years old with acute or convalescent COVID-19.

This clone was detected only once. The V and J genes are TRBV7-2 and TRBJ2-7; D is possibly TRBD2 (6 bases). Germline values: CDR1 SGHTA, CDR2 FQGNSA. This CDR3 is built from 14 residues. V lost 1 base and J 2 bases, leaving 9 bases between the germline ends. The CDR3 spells CASSLGGGAYEQYF. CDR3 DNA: TGTGCCAGCAGCTTAGGAGGCGGGGCCTACGAGCAGTACTTC.

DNA of the CDR3: TGCGCCAGCAGTGAGTTTAGCGGGAGTTACGAGCAGTACTTC. Translation gives CASSEFSGSYEQYF. The chain uses TRBV10-2 and TRBJ2-7; TRBD2 agrees at 9 bases. V was pared by 1 base and J by 4 bases, with 2 bases of the junction left unmatched. The CDR3 consists of 14 residues. Germline CDR1 reads WSHSY; CDR2 reads SAAADI.

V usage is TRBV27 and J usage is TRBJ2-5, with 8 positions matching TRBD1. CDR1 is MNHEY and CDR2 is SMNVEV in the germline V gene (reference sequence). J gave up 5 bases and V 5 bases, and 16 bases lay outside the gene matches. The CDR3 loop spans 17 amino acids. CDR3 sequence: CASSTRDRLSWGETQYF. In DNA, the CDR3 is TGTGCCAGCAGTACCCGGGACAGGCTAAGCTGGGGGGAGACCCAGTACTTC.

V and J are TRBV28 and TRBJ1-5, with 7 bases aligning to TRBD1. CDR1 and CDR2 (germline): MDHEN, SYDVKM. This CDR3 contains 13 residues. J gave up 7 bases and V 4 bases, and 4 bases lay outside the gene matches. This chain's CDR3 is CASSSRGFQPQHF. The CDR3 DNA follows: TGTGCCAGCAGTTCCAGGGGGTTCCAGCCCCAGCATTTT.

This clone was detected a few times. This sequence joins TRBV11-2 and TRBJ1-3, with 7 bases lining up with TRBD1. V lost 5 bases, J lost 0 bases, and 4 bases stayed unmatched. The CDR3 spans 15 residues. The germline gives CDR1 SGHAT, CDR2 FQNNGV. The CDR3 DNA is TGTGCCAGCAGCCCCGGACAGGTCTCTGGAAACACCATATATTTT. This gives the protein CASSPGQVSGNTIYF.

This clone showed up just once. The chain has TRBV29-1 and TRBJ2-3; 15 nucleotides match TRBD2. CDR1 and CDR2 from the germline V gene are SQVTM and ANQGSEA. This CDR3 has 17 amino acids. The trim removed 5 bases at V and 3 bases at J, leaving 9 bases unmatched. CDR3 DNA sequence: TGCAGCGTTTATAACCCGGGACTAGCGGGAGGAACAGATACGCAGTATTTT. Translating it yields CSVYNPGLAGGTDTQYF.

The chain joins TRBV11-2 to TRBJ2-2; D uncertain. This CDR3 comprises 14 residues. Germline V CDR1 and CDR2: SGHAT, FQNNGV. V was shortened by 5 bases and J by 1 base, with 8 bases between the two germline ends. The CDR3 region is CASSVTENTGELFF. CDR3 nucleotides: TGTGCCAGCAGCGTAACTGAGAACACCGGGGAGCTGTTTTTT. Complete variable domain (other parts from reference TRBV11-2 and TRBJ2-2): EAGVAQSPRYKIIEKRQSVAFWCNPISGHATLYWYQQILGQGPKLLIQFQNNGVVDDSQLPKDRFSAERLKGVDSTLKIQPAKLEDSAVYLCASSVTENTGELFFGEGSRLTVL.

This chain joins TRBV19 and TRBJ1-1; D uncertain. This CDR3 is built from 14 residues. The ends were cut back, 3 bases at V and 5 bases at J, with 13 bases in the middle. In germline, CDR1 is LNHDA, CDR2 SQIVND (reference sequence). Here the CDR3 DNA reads TGTGCCAGTAGTATGGGGAGCGGGATTACTGAAGCTTTCTTT. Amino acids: CASSMGSGITEAFF.

The CDR3 loop reads CASSTSAGGTYEQYF. The CDR3 DNA reads TGTGCCAGCAGCACCTCGGCGGGAGGGACCTACGAGCAGTACTTC. The V and J genes are TRBV7-9 and TRBJ2-7; TRBD2 aligns across 9 bases. Germline CDR1 is SEHNR and CDR2 is FQNEAQ (reference sequence). The V segment lost 5 bases and the J segment 2 bases; nucleotides outside the gene matches: 7. The CDR3 runs 15 residues.

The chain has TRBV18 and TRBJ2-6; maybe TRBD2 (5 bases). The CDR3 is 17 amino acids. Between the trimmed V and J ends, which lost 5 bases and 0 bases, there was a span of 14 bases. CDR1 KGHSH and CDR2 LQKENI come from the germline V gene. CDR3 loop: CASSSSTGSSGANVLTF. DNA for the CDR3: TGTGCCAGCTCATCTTCCACGGGAAGCTCTGGGGCCAACGTCCTGACTTTC.

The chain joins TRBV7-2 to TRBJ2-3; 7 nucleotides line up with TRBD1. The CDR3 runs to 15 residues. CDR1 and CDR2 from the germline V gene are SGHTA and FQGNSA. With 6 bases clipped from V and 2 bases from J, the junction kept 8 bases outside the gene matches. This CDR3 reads CASRGGQANTDTQYF. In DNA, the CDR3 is TGTGCCAGCAGAGGCGGACAGGCAAACACAGATACGCAGTATTTT.

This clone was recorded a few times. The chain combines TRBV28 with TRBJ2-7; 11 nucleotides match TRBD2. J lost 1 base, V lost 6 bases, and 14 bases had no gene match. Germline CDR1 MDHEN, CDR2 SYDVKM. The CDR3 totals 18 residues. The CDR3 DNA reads TGTGCCAGCAGAATCGGGACAGGGAGACTAGCGGGATCCTACGAGCAGTACTTC. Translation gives CASRIGTGRLAGSYEQYF.

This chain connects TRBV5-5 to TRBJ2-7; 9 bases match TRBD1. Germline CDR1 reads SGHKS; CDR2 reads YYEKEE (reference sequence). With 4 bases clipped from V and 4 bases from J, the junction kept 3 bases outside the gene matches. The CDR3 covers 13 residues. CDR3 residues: CASSGQGWYEQYF. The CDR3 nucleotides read TGTGCCAGCAGCGGACAGGGGTGGTACGAGCAGTACTTC. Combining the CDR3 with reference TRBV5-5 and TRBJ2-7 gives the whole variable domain DAGVTQSPTHLIKTRGQQVTLRCSPISGHKSVSWYQQVLGQGPQFIFQYYEKEERGRGNFPDRFSARQFPNYSSELNVNALLLGDSALYLCASSGQGWYEQYFGPGTRLTVT.

The CDR3 sequence is CASSSTGLKGYTF. The CDR3 coding sequence is TGTGCCAGCAGTTCGACAGGGTTAAAAGGCTACACCTTC. The chain is built from TRBV12-3 or TRBV12-4 and TRBJ1-2; TRBD1 aligns across 7 bases. The CDR3 runs to 13 residues. The V and J ends lost 4 bases and 8 bases, in that order; junction bases with no gene match: 7.